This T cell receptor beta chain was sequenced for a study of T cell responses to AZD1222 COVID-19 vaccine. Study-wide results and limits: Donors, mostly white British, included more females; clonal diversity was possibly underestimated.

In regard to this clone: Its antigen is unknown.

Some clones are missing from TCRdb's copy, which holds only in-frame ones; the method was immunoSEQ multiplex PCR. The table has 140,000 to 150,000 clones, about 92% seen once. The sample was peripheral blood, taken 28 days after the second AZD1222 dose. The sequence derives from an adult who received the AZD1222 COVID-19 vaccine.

CDR3 in amino acids: CASSLTRVLNTEAFF. The CDR3 DNA reads TGTGCCAGCAGTTTGACCAGGGTGTTGAACACTGAAGCTTTCTTT. The V call is TRBV28, the J call TRBJ1-1, with a possible D match to TRBD1 (5 bases). This CDR3 is built from 15 residues. Trimming cost V 3 bases and J 0 bases, with 11 bases left between them. The germline V gene has CDR1 MDHEN and CDR2 SYDVKM.